These 19 T cell receptor beta chains share one sample of origin, sequenced in a study of T cells in Graves' hyperthyroidism and ophthalmopathy. There were TCR beta CDR3 regions amplified from RNA transcripts. The HTBI set primed first-round TCR CDR3 RT-PCR. Each CDR3 protein is one row after TCRdb ran MiXCR on the multiplex PCR reads. The table lists about 840,000 distinct CDR3 sequences, approximately 40% of them singletons, with 7.5% to 9.5% in the top ten. Sequenced: blood. Receptors were obtained from a man aged 18 to 29 with Graves' hyperthyroidism.

This rearrangement joins TRBV11-1 to TRBJ2-7; D is ambiguous. The germline CDR1 and CDR2 sequences are SGHAT and FQDESV (reference sequence). Trimming removed 5 bases from V and 4 bases from J, with 18 bases in between. This CDR3 comprises 15 residues. CDR3 sequence reads: CASSQAFGLSYEQYF. The CDR3 region has the DNA TGTGCCAGCAGCCAAGCTTTCGGTCTTTCTTACGAGCAGTACTTC.

The V gene is TRBV5-5, the J gene TRBJ1-3, with D uncertain. The length of the CDR3 is 19 residues. Germline V gene lookup returns CDR1 SGHKS and CDR2 YYEKEE (reference sequence). The ends were cut back, 4 bases at V and 4 bases at J, with 27 bases in the middle. The CDR3 DNA reads TGTGCCAGCAGCCTCTCACCGGGGAGACCCTCCGGTTCAGGAAACACCATATATTTT. Encoded protein: CASSLSPGRPSGSGNTIYF.

This clonotype was detected many times. CDR3 region: CATSDELNQPQHF. The CDR3, as DNA: TGTGCCACCAGTGATGAGCTAAATCAGCCCCAGCATTTT. The gene calls are TRBV24-1 and TRBJ1-5; D unclear. Trimming removed 3 bases at V and 4 bases at J, with 6 bases between. Germline-derived CDR1 and CDR2 are KGHDR and SFDVKD. There are 13 residues in the CDR3.

In this sample, this clonotype turned up once. At one of its ends the junction is not consistent with the germline gene, which may arise from a read error. The CDR3 DNA is TGTGCCACCAGCAGAGATGGGACAGAGGGCAGGACTGAAGCTTACTTT. Translating gives CATSRDGTEGRTEAYF. The chain is built from TRBV15 and TRBJ1-1; 7 bases fit TRBD1. Germline CDR1 LNHNV, CDR2 YYDKDF (reference sequence). CDR3 length: 16 residues.

This clonotype was found many times. The CDR3: CSATRTGNEKLFF. For the CDR3, the DNA is TGCAGTGCTACCCGGACAGGGAATGAAAAACTGTTTTTT. V gene TRBV20-1 combines with J gene TRBJ1-4; 8 positions match TRBD1. Germline V gene sequence: CDR1 DFQATT, CDR2 SNEGSKA (reference sequence). This CDR3 contains 13 residues. V lost 4 bases and J lost 5; bases outside the gene matches: 3.

This clonotype was counted ten times or more. The chain uses TRBV7-2 and TRBJ1-1; a weak D match, TRBD1 (6 bases). V dropped 3 bases and J dropped 10 bases, with 18 bases sitting between them. CDR3 length: 14 residues. Germline V gene data show CDR1 as SGHTA and CDR2 as FQGNSA. DNA for the CDR3: TGTGCCAGCAGCTTCTGGGACACGGAGAATGGAGCTTTCTTT. Translated, it gives CASSFWDTENGAFF.

This clonotype showed up just a few times. The rearrangement uses TRBV5-8 and TRBJ2-5, with D tentatively TRBD2 (6 bases). The CDR3 spans 13 residues. With 0 bases removed from V and 6 bases from J, the gap between germline ends came to 9 bases. CDR1 is SGHTS and CDR2 is YDEGEE in the germline V gene. The CDR3 protein is CASSLVAAQTQYF. The CDR3 DNA is TGTGCCAGCAGCTTGGTAGCGGCGCAGACCCAGTACTTC. The full variable domain, in which reference TRBV5-8 and TRBJ2-5 provide the parts outside the CDR3, is EAGVTQSPTHLIKTRGQQATLRCSPISGHTSVYWYQQALGLGLQFLLWYDEGEERNRGNFPPRFSGRQFPNYSSELNVNALELEDSALYLCASSLVAAQTQYFGPGTRLLVL.

This clonotype was counted a few times. This rearrangement joins TRBV29-1 to TRBJ2-7, with TRBD1 matching 10 bases. The CDR3 runs to 12 residues. CDR1 is SQVTM, CDR2 ANQGSEA, per germline. V shed 7 bases and J 5 bases; nucleotides not matched to a gene: 5. CDR3 in DNA: TGCAGCGCTGGGACAGGGGAGAACGAGCAGTACTTC. Translated, it gives CSAGTGENEQYF.

The CDR3 nucleotides read TGTGCCAGCAGCTCCACTCCGGGACAGGGAGATACGCAGTATTTT. It translates to CASSSTPGQGDTQYF. The genes are TRBV7-9 and TRBJ2-3, with 9 bases identical to TRBD1. The CDR3 spans 15 residues. Germline V lookup: CDR1 SEHNR, CDR2 FQNEAQ (reference sequence). J gave up 5 bases and V 4 bases, and 7 bases lay outside the gene matches.

This chain uses TRBV15 with TRBJ1-5; TRBD1 matches 12 bases. Trimming removed 5 bases from V and 11 bases from J; junction bases left unmatched: 16. Germline CDR1 LNHNV, CDR2 YYDKDF (reference sequence). This CDR3 comprises 17 residues. The CDR3 coding sequence is TGTGCCACCAGCCGGAGAACCGGGACAGGGGGCCGAGAGACCCAGCATTTT. Protein product: CATSRRTGTGGRETQHF.

This chain uses TRBV5-4 with TRBJ1-1, with a tentative D call TRBD1 (6 bases). Germline loops: CDR1 SGHNT, CDR2 YYREEE (reference sequence). The CDR3 spans 14 residues. Trimming shortened V by 4 bases and J by 2 bases, and 12 bases separated the two germline ends. CDR3 amino acids: CASSVVTGNTEAFF. CDR3 DNA sequence: TGTGCCAGCAGCGTTGTGACAGGAAACACTGAAGCTTTCTTT.

The V and J genes are TRBV3-1 and TRBJ1-2; D uncertain. The CDR3 runs 15 residues. V lost 0 bases, J lost 4 bases, and 12 bases lay in between. Germline values: CDR1 LGHDT, CDR2 YNNKEL (reference sequence). The CDR3 nucleotides are TGTGCCAGCAGCCAAGATGAGGACCAGACCTATGGCTACACCTTC. As protein: CASSQDEDQTYGYTF.

This clonotype showed up just a few times. The chain recombines TRBV9 with TRBJ1-3; D is unresolved. CDR1 is SGDLS, CDR2 YYNGEE, per germline. This CDR3 comprises 16 residues. V shed 0 bases and J shed 2 bases, with 12 bases lying between them. CDR3 in DNA: TGTGCCAGCAGCGTAGGGACCGACGTTCCTGGAAACACCATATATTTT. It specifies CASSVGTDVPGNTIYF.

This clonotype was observed at least ten times. The chain is built from TRBV20-1 and TRBJ1-1, with D hard to call. The CDR3 contains 13 residues. V dropped 0 bases and J dropped 12 bases, with 17 bases sitting between them. The germline gives CDR1 DFQATT, CDR2 SNEGSKA (reference sequence). The CDR3 loop is CSARDVKGFDTFF. CDR3 coding DNA: TGCAGTGCTAGAGATGTGAAGGGATTTGATACTTTCTTT.

The CDR3 DNA follows: TGCAGCAGGCCGGGACAGGGAGTGGAGACCCAGTACTTC. Its protein is CSRPGQGVETQYF. The chain employs TRBV29-1 and TRBJ2-5; 9 nucleotides align to TRBD1. The CDR3 extends over 13 amino acids. CDR1 is SQVTM and CDR2 is ANQGSEA in the germline V gene. Germline trimming cut 8 bases from V and 5 bases from J; bases unmatched to any gene: 9.

This chain uses TRBV7-2 with TRBJ2-7; 10 bases match TRBD2. The CDR3 has 14 amino acids. Germline trimming cut 5 bases from V and 4 bases from J; bases unmatched to any gene: 5. The germline V gene encodes CDR1 SGHTA and CDR2 FQGNSA. The CDR3 DNA follows: TGTGCCAGCAGCAGCGGGGGGGGGCTTTACGAGCAGTACTTC. Translating it yields CASSSGGGLYEQYF.

The gene calls are TRBV4-3 and TRBJ1-1; D call uncertain. Trimming pared 1 base from V and 0 bases from J, leaving 12 bases between. Per the germline V gene, CDR1 is LGHNA and CDR2 is YSLEER. The CDR3 is 16 residues long. CDR3 nucleotide sequence: TGCGCCAGCAGCCAAGTCGGCAGAGTAATGAACACTGAAGCTTTCTTT. The encoded protein is CASSQVGRVMNTEAFF.

The gene calls are TRBV5-1 and TRBJ1-5; no clear D gene. V lost 4 bases, J lost 6 bases, and 14 bases lay in between. This CDR3 region has 14 residues. Germline loops: CDR1 SGHRS, CDR2 YFSETQ. This CDR3 is CASSPESSGQPQHF. The CDR3 region has the DNA TGCGCCAGCAGCCCGGAGTCGTCGGGTCAGCCCCAGCATTTT.

Turning to this clonotype: Being one base from a much bigger clone, this may be a read error. The CDR3 region is CASGSATVNTEAFF. CDR3 bases: TGTGCCAGTGGTAGCGCGACGGTGAACACTGAAGCTTTCTTT. This chain links TRBV19 with TRBJ1-1, with no clear D. Germline CDR1 LNHDA, CDR2 SQIVND (reference sequence). The CDR3 length is 14 residues. Deletions cut 8 bases from V and 0 bases from J, with 13 bases between. The variable domain in full, completed from reference TRBV19 and TRBJ1-1, reads DGGITQSPKYLFRKEGQNVTLSCEQNLNHDAMYWYRQDPGQGLRLIYYSQIVNDFQKGDIAEGYSVSREKKESFPLTVTSAQKNPTAFYLCASGSATVNTEAFFGQGTRLTVV.